The 31 T cell receptor beta chains reported below all come from one sample, sequenced in a study of early T cells in non-severe SARS-CoV-2 infection. TCRdb reanalysed the 5' RACE reads using MiXCR and keeps one entry per CDR3 protein. The sample holds 25,000 to 35,000 distinct CDR3 sequences; 5.4% are singletons and the top ten take 20% to 25%. The sample comprised whole blood. The receptors derive from an adult who was a healthcare worker with PCR-confirmed SARS-CoV-2 infection or an uninfected control (not recorded which).

There are a few counts of this clonotype. The chain links TRBV28 to TRBJ2-1; TRBD2 matches at 13 bases. V lost 4 bases to trimming and J lost 6 bases; unmatched junction nucleotides: 3. Germline V CDR1 and CDR2: MDHEN, SYDVKM. This CDR3 spans 15 amino acids. CDR3 loop: CASSSWTSGSNEQFF. In nucleotides, the CDR3 is TGTGCCAGCAGTTCTTGGACTAGCGGGAGCAATGAGCAGTTCTTC. Using reference TRBV28 and TRBJ2-1 for the parts outside the CDR3, the full variable domain is DVKVTQSSRYLVKRTGEKVFLECVQDMDHENMFWYRQDPGLGLRLIYFSYDVKMKEKGDIPEGYSVSREKKERFSLILESASTNQTSMYLCASSSWTSGSNEQFFGPGTRLTVL.

This clonotype has ten or more counts. This chain uses TRBV13 with TRBJ2-1; the D is unclear. Trimming cost V 5 bases and J 8 bases, with 16 bases left between them. The CDR3 consists of 14 residues. CDR1 PRHDT and CDR2 FYEKMQ come from the germline V gene (reference sequence). The CDR3 sequence: CASSPGRANDEQFF. CDR3 in DNA: TGTGCCAGCAGCCCCGGAAGGGCCAACGATGAGCAGTTCTTC. The variable domain in full, with the rest retrieved from reference TRBV13 and TRBJ2-1, is AAGVIQSPRHLIKEKRETATLKCYPIPRHDTVYWYQQGPGQDPQFLISFYEKMQSDKGSIPDRFSAQQFSDYHSELNMSSLELGDSALYFCASSPGRANDEQFFGPGTRLTVL.

This clonotype appeared a few times. The V and J genes are TRBV10-3 and TRBJ1-3; no definite D call. From germline, CDR1 is ENHRY and CDR2 SYGVKD. The V end was cut by 2 bases, the J end by 0 bases, with 11 bases between. The CDR3 is 16 amino acids. The CDR3 DNA sequence: TGTGCCATCAGTGAGGAGACTCCGAGCTCTGGAAACACCATATATTTT. Its translation: CAISEETPSSGNTIYF.

The chain uses TRBV13 and TRBJ2-7; 8 nucleotides line up with TRBD1. Germline V lookup: CDR1 PRHDT, CDR2 FYEKMQ (reference sequence). Trimming cost V 1 base and J 2 bases; bases outside gene matches: 4. The CDR3 is 15 residues long. In DNA, the CDR3 is TGTGCCAGCAGCTTAGCGGCAGGGGGCACCTACGAGCAGTACTTC. This translates into CASSLAAGGTYEQYF.

The sample holds many counts of this clonotype. This chain connects TRBV6-6 to TRBJ2-3; 11 bases match TRBD2. V lost 2 bases to trimming and J lost 0 bases; unmatched junction nucleotides: 1. Germline values: CDR1 MNHNY, CDR2 SVGAGI (reference sequence). The CDR3 length is 16 residues. CDR3 in amino acids: CASSYASGGSTDTQYF. In nucleotides, the CDR3 is TGTGCCAGCAGTTACGCTAGCGGGGGGAGCACAGATACGCAGTATTTT.

This clonotype was picked up many times. The gene calls are TRBV3-1 and TRBJ1-5; D unresolved. Trimming removed 0 bases from V and 9 bases from J, with 9 bases in between. The CDR3 sequence is 13 residues long. Germline V CDR1 and CDR2: LGHDT, YNNKEL (reference sequence). Here the CDR3 reads CASSQDLLGPQHF. In DNA, the CDR3 is TGTGCCAGCAGCCAAGATCTGCTAGGGCCCCAGCATTTT. The full variable domain, its missing parts supplied by reference TRBV3-1 and TRBJ1-5, is DTAVSQTPKYLVTQMGNDKSIKCEQNLGHDTMYWYKQDSKKFLKIMFSYNNKELIINETVPNRFSPKSPDKAHLNLHINSLELGDSAVYFCASSQDLLGPQHFGDGTRLSIL.

This clonotype was observed at least ten times. The gene calls are TRBV25-1 and TRBJ1-1; D is perhaps TRBD1 (6 bases). Germline V CDR1 and CDR2: MGHDK, SYGVNS. Trimming cost V 8 bases and J 4 bases, with 14 bases left between them. The CDR3 covers 13 residues. The CDR3 loop is CASEDSPITEAFF. DNA of the CDR3: TGTGCCAGCGAGGACAGTCCTATCACTGAAGCTTTCTTT.

The rearrangement uses TRBV19 and TRBJ2-2; 11 bases match TRBD2. This CDR3 contains 13 residues. V lost 7 bases, J lost 9 bases, and 4 bases stayed unmatched. Per germline, CDR1 LNHDA and CDR2 SQIVND (reference sequence). The CDR3 bases are TGTGCCAGTACCGGGACTAGCGGCAGGGAGCTGTTTTTT. Translation: CASTGTSGRELFF.

This clonotype occurred a few times. J is TRBJ1-1 and V is TRBV30; a weak D match, TRBD1 (5 bases). The germline V and J ends were trimmed by 4 bases and 1 base, with 7 bases remaining between them. CDR3 length equals 12 residues. Germline V gives CDR1 GTSNPN, CDR2 SVGIG (reference sequence). The CDR3 reads CAWTDRNTEAFF. For the CDR3, the DNA is TGTGCCTGGACCGACAGGAACACTGAAGCTTTCTTT.

This clonotype was counted at least ten times. V and J are TRBV20-1 and TRBJ2-7; 11 positions match TRBD1. The germline gives CDR1 DFQATT, CDR2 SNEGSKA (reference sequence). The CDR3 contains 15 residues. DNA of the CDR3: TGCAGCCTATCACGAGTTTACGGGACAGGGGGCGAGCAGTACTTC. It yields the protein CSLSRVYGTGGEQYF.

This clonotype has at least ten counts. The V and J genes are TRBV6-5 and TRBJ1-1; a weak D match, TRBD1 (6 bases). Looked up from germline, CDR1 is MNHEY and CDR2 is SVGAGI. V dropped 2 bases and J dropped 5 bases, with 12 bases sitting between them. The CDR3 extends over 14 amino acids. The CDR3 protein is CASSYSRGTTEAFF. The CDR3 coding sequence is TGTGCCAGCAGTTACAGCAGGGGAACGACTGAAGCTTTCTTT.

This clonotype was seen a few times. V is TRBV11-2 and J is TRBJ2-7; TRBD2 is a possible D gene (6 bases). Trimming stripped 2 bases from V and 1 base from J, with 12 bases between. The CDR3 has 15 residues. Looked up from germline, CDR1 is SGHAT and CDR2 is FQNNGV. The CDR3 region is CASSLRGGPSYEQYF. The CDR3 coding sequence is TGTGCCAGCAGCTTAAGGGGAGGACCGTCCTACGAGCAGTACTTC.

Ten or more counts support this clonotype. The rearrangement uses TRBV29-1 and TRBJ1-2; D is uncertain. Germline V gene sequence: CDR1 SQVTM, CDR2 ANQGSEA. This CDR3 contains 14 residues. V lost 7 bases and J 0 bases, leaving 15 bases between the germline ends. The CDR3 DNA reads as TGCAGCGCCGGGTCCCAGAGCGCTAACTATGGCTACACCTTC. Translated: CSAGSQSANYGYTF.

This chain joins TRBV30 and TRBJ1-2; no definite D call. The V gene's germline CDR1 is GTSNPN and CDR2 SVGIG (reference sequence). The V end lost 3 bases, the J end lost 4 bases, and 12 bases lay between the germline ends. This CDR3 has 13 residues. CDR3 in amino acids: CAWRTPAGYGYTF. In DNA, the CDR3 is TGTGCCTGGAGGACACCGGCGGGCTATGGCTACACCTTC.

This chain links TRBV18 with TRBJ2-1, with 12 bases aligning to TRBD1. Per the germline V gene, CDR1 is KGHSH and CDR2 is LQKENI. With 5 bases clipped from V and 9 bases from J, the junction kept 5 bases outside the gene matches. CDR3 length: 14 amino acids. The CDR3 sequence: CASSSGTGGGEQFF. The CDR3 DNA is TGTGCCAGCTCATCCGGGACAGGGGGCGGTGAGCAGTTCTTC.

This clonotype was counted between two and nine times. The chain uses TRBV2 and TRBJ2-5; D possibly corresponds to TRBD2 (6 bases). Germline CDR1 is SNHLY and CDR2 is FYNNEI. The CDR3 sequence is 15 residues long. V lost 4 bases and J lost 2, with 14 bases in between. The CDR3: CASSGVSGAQETQYF. DNA of the CDR3: TGTGCCAGCAGTGGTGTTAGCGGAGCTCAAGAGACCCAGTACTTC.

This clonotype was recorded at least ten times. This chain uses TRBV30 with TRBJ1-4; a possible D gene is TRBD1 (6 bases). The V end was cut by 2 bases, the J end by 2 bases, with 12 bases between. The CDR3 spans 15 residues. CDR1 GTSNPN and CDR2 SVGIG come from the germline V gene (reference sequence). CDR3 nucleotide sequence: TGTGCCTGGAGTACCTTTAGGGGGACTAATGAAAAACTGTTTTTT. Residues: CAWSTFRGTNEKLFF.

This clonotype was counted ten times or more. CDR3 DNA sequence: TGTGCCACCTCAACGACAGGTTTACACGGGGAGCTGTTTTTT. It encodes CATSTTGLHGELFF. This chain connects TRBV24-1 to TRBJ2-2, with D possibly matching TRBD1 (6 bases). V shed 9 bases and J shed 7 bases, with 17 bases lying between them. Germline V lookup: CDR1 KGHDR, CDR2 SFDVKD. The length of the CDR3 is 14 residues.

The chain uses TRBV7-8 and TRBJ2-4; D possibly matches TRBD1 or TRBD2 (6 bases each). Germline V lookup: CDR1 SGHVS, CDR2 FQNEAQ. V lost 2 bases and J lost 0, with 14 bases in between. This CDR3 contains 17 residues. The CDR3 protein is CASSLRGTSGAKNIQYF. CDR3 nucleotide sequence: TGTGCCAGCAGCTTACGGGGGACATCCGGAGCCAAAAACATTCAGTACTTC. Supplemented by reference TRBV7-8 and TRBJ2-4, the full variable domain reads GAGVSQSPRYKVAKRGQDVALRCDPISGHVSLFWYQQALGQGPEFLTYFQNEAQLDKSGLPSDRFFAERPEGSVSTLKIQRTQQEDSAVYLCASSLRGTSGAKNIQYFGAGTRLSVL.

This clonotype has a count of ten or more. The rearrangement links TRBV6-6 to TRBJ1-2; D is perhaps TRBD1 (6 bases). V was clipped by 4 bases and J by 1 base, with 13 bases between them. The germline CDR1 and CDR2 sequences are MNHNY and SVGAGI (reference sequence). The CDR3 spans 15 residues. The CDR3 DNA reads TGTGCCAGCAGTTTTCCGGCAGGGGATAACTATGGCTACACCTTC. This translates into CASSFPAGDNYGYTF.

This clonotype has a count of ten or more. The rearrangement joins TRBV10-3 to TRBJ2-1; possible D gene TRBD2, 6 bases. This CDR3 is built from 18 residues. Looked up from germline, CDR1 is ENHRY and CDR2 is SYGVKD. The ends were cut back, 1 base at V and 2 bases at J, with 18 bases in the middle. CDR3 in amino acids: CAISEFTLAGPPYNEQFF. DNA of the CDR3: TGTGCCATCAGTGAGTTTACTCTGGCGGGACCCCCCTACAATGAGCAGTTCTTC.

This clonotype has a count of ten or more. CDR3 sequence: CASSPPRFSGANVLTF. The DNA of the CDR3 is TGTGCCAGCTCACCCCCGCGGTTCTCTGGGGCCAACGTCCTGACTTTC. The rearrangement links TRBV18 to TRBJ2-6; D is unclear. The V end lost 3 bases, the J end lost 0 bases, and 9 bases lay between the germline ends. Germline CDR1 reads KGHSH; CDR2 reads LQKENI. The CDR3 totals 16 residues. The full variable domain, completed using reference TRBV18 and TRBJ2-6, is NAGVMQNPRHLVRRRGQEARLRCSPMKGHSHVYWYRQLPEEGLKFMVYLQKENIIDESGMPKERFSAEFPKEGPSILRIQQVVRGDSAAYFCASSPPRFSGANVLTFGAGSRLTVL.

This clonotype appeared a few times. V is TRBV7-2 and J is TRBJ2-7, with TRBD1 matching 8 bases. CDR3 length: 13 amino acids. Trimming removed 2 bases from V and 7 bases from J; junction bases left unmatched: 4. Germline V CDR1 and CDR2: SGHTA, FQGNSA. The CDR3 sequence: CASSLQGAGEQYF. As DNA, the CDR3 is TGTGCCAGCAGCTTACAGGGGGCTGGGGAGCAGTACTTC. The full variable domain, completed using reference TRBV7-2 and TRBJ2-7, is GAGVSQSPSNKVTEKGKDVELRCDPISGHTALYWYRQSLGQGLEFLIYFQGNSAPDKSGLPSDRFSAERTGGSVSTLTIQRTQQEDSAVYLCASSLQGAGEQYFGPGTRLTVT.

The chain combines TRBV12-5 with TRBJ2-7; TRBD1 matches 8 bases. The CDR3 runs to 14 residues. The V gene's germline CDR1 is LGHNT and CDR2 FRNRAP. The V segment lost 5 bases and the J segment 2 bases; nucleotides outside the gene matches: 5. The CDR3: CASGHLGQAYEQYF. The CDR3 region has the DNA TGTGCTAGTGGTCACCTGGGACAGGCCTACGAGCAGTACTTC.

The sample holds a few counts of this clonotype. The CDR3 sequence is CSARVSGGNSPLHF. For the CDR3, the DNA is TGCAGTGCTAGAGTATCGGGCGGGAATTCACCCCTCCACTTT. The J gene is TRBJ1-6, the V gene TRBV20-1; D gene unclear. Germline-derived CDR1 and CDR2 are DFQATT and SNEGSKA (reference sequence). V was clipped by 1 base and J by 7 bases, with 11 bases between them. The CDR3 length is 14 residues.

This clonotype showed up many times. CDR3 sequence reads: CASREQGSANYGYTF. The CDR3 region has the DNA TGTGCCAGCAGAGAACAGGGGTCTGCTAACTATGGCTACACCTTC. This chain connects TRBV6-5 to TRBJ1-2; TRBD1 aligns across 7 bases. The CDR3 sequence is 15 residues long. The junction had 7 bases not matched to a gene; V was cut back by 6 bases and J by 0 bases. Germline V gene lookup returns CDR1 MNHEY and CDR2 SVGAGI.

This clonotype was recorded at least ten times. The chain has TRBV15 and TRBJ1-2; no firm D call. Between the trimmed V and J ends, which lost 2 bases and 6 bases, there was a span of 16 bases. The V gene's germline CDR1 is LNHNV and CDR2 YYDKDF (reference sequence). The CDR3 spans 15 residues. CDR3: CATSRNIALLNGYTF. CDR3 nucleotide sequence: TGTGCCACCAGCAGAAATATCGCACTGCTCAATGGCTACACCTTC.

This clonotype was counted ten times or more. The gene calls are TRBV19 and TRBJ1-5; D ambiguous. The CDR3 totals 12 residues. Germline values: CDR1 LNHDA, CDR2 SQIVND (reference sequence). The ends were cut back, 5 bases at V and 5 bases at J, with 7 bases in the middle. The CDR3 protein is CASSYLDQPQHF. In DNA, the CDR3 is TGTGCCAGTAGTTACTTGGATCAGCCCCAGCATTTT.

This clonotype was recorded many times. The chain uses TRBV10-2 and TRBJ2-1; a possible D gene is TRBD2 (5 bases). The V and J ends lost 8 bases and 0 bases respectively, with 11 bases between them. The CDR3 has 14 residues. Germline CDR1 is WSHSY and CDR2 is SAAADI. CDR3 amino acids: CASFPSFSYNEQFF. CDR3 in DNA: TGCGCCAGCTTTCCTAGCTTCTCCTACAATGAGCAGTTCTTC.

A few counts support this clonotype. In DNA form, the CDR3 reads TGTGCCAGCAGCCAAGCACCCTTGCCCACAGATACGCAGTATTTT. As protein: CASSQAPLPTDTQYF. The chain joins TRBV3-1 to TRBJ2-3; D not certain. The V gene's germline CDR1 is LGHDT and CDR2 YNNKEL (reference sequence). This CDR3 spans 15 amino acids. V gave up 1 base and J gave up 2 bases, with 10 bases separating them.

This clonotype was counted many times. The DNA of the CDR3 is TGTGCCAGCTCACCTTCCGGGACAGGGAACACTGAAGCTTTCTTT. As protein: CASSPSGTGNTEAFF. This chain uses TRBV18 with TRBJ1-1; TRBD1 aligns across 8 bases. V gave up 3 bases and J gave up 1 base; unmatched junction bases: 4. The CDR3 spans 15 residues. Germline V gene sequence: CDR1 KGHSH, CDR2 LQKENI.